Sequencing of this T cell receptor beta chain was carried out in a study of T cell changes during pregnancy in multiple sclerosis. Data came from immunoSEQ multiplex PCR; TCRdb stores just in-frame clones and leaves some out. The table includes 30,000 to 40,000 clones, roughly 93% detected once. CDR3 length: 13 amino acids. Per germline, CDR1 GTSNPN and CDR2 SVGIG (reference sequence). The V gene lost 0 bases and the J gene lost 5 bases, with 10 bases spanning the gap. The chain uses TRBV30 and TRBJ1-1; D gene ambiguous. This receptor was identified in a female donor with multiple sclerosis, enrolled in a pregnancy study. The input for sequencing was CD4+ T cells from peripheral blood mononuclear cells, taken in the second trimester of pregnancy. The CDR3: CAWSVSSTTEAFF. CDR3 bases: TGTGCCTGGAGTGTAAGTTCTACTACTGAAGCTTTCTTT. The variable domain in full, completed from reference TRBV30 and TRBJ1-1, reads SQTIHQWPATLVQPVGSPLSLECTVEGTSNPNLYWYRQAAGRGLQLLFYSVGIGQISSEVPQNLSASRPQDRQFILSSKKLLLSDSGFYLCAWSVSSTTEAFFGQGTRLTVV.